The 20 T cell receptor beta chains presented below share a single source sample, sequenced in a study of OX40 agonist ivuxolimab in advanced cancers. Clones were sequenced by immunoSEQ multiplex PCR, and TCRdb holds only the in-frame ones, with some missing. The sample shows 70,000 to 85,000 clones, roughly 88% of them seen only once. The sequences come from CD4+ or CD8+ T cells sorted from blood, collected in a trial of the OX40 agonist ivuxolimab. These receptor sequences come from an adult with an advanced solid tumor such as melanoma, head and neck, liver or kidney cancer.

CDR3 coding DNA: TGTGCCAGCAGCCCCCTAGCGGGGGCCCCAGATACGCAGTATTTT. It is translated as CASSPLAGAPDTQYF. The rearrangement uses TRBV7-2 and TRBJ2-3, with TRBD2 matching over 10 bases. The CDR3 spans 15 residues. The J segment lost 4 bases and the V segment lost 5 bases, leaving 6 bases of the junction unmatched. Germline V gene lookup returns CDR1 SGHTA and CDR2 FQGNSA.

CDR3 amino acids: CASSQELATYNEQFF. CDR3 bases: TGTGCCAGCAGCCAAGAACTAGCGACCTACAATGAGCAGTTCTTC. V gene TRBV4-2 combines with J gene TRBJ2-1, with 7 bases matching TRBD2. J lost 2 bases, V lost 0 bases, and 1 base had no gene match. Germline V lookup: CDR1 LGHNA, CDR2 YNFKEQ. This CDR3 is 15 amino acids long.

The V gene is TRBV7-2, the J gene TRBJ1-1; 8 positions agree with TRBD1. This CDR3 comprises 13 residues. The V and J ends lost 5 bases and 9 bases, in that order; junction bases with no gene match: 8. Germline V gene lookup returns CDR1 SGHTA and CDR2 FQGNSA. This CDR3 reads CASSLNRGSKAFF. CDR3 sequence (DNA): TGTGCCAGCAGCCTAAACAGGGGGTCGAAAGCTTTCTTT. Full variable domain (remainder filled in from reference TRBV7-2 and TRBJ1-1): GAGVSQSPSNKVTEKGKDVELRCDPISGHTALYWYRQSLGQGLEFLIYFQGNSAPDKSGLPSDRFSAERTGGSVSTLTIQRTQQEDSAVYLCASSLNRGSKAFFGQGTRLTVV.

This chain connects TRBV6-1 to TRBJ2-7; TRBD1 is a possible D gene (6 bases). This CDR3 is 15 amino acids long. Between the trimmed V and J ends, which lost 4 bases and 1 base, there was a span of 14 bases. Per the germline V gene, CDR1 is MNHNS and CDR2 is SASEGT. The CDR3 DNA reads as TGTGCCAGCAGTGTCGGGACAACCGATTCCTACGAGCAGTACTTC. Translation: CASSVGTTDSYEQYF.

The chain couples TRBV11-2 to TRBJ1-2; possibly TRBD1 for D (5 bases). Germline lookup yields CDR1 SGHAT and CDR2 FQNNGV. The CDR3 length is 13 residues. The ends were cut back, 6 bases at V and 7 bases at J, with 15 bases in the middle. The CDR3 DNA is TGTGCCAGCAGTCCCATCGGGGCCGCTGGCTACACCTTC. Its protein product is CASSPIGAAGYTF.

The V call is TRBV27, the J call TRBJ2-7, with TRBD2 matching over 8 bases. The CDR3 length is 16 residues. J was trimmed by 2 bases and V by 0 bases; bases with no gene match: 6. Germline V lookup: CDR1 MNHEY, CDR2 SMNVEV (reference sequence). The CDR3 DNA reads TGTGCCAGCAGTTTATCTATAGCGGGAACAACCTACGAGCAGTACTTC. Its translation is CASSLSIAGTTYEQYF.

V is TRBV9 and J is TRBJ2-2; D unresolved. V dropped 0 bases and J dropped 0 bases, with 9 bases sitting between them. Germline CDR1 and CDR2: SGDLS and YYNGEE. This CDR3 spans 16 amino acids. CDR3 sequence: CASSVVDSTNTGELFF. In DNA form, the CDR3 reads TGTGCCAGCAGCGTAGTAGACTCCACGAACACCGGGGAGCTGTTTTTT.

CDR3 DNA: TGTGCCAGCAGCTCAGAGGTCGTATACTCATCGGCACCCCTCCACTTT. Translating gives CASSSEVVYSSAPLHF. The chain recombines TRBV7-2 with TRBJ1-6; D ambiguous. The germline CDR1 and CDR2 sequences are SGHTA and FQGNSA. CDR3 size: 16 residues. The germline V and J ends were trimmed by 4 bases and 11 bases, with 21 bases remaining between them.

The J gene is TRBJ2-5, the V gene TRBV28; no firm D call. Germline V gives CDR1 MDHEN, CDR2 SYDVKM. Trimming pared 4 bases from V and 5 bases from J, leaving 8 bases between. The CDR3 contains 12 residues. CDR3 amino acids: CASSYPGETQYF. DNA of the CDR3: TGTGCCAGCAGTTACCCCGGCGAGACCCAGTACTTC. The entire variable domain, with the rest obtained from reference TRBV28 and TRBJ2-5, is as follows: DVKVTQSSRYLVKRTGEKVFLECVQDMDHENMFWYRQDPGLGLRLIYFSYDVKMKEKGDIPEGYSVSREKKERFSLILESASTNQTSMYLCASSYPGETQYFGPGTRLLVL.

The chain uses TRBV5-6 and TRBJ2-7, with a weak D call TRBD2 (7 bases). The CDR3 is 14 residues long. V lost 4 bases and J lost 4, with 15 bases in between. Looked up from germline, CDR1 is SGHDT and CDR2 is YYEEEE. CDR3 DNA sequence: TGTGCCAGCAGCCTCGGAGGGGGGGATTACGAGCAGTACTTC. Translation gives CASSLGGGDYEQYF.

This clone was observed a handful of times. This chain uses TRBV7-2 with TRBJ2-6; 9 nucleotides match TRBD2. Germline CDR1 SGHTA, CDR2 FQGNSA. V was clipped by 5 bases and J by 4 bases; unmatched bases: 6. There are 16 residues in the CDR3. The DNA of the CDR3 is TGTGCCAGCAGCCTTCTAGCGGGGACCGGGGCCAACGTCCTGACTTTC. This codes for CASSLLAGTGANVLTF.

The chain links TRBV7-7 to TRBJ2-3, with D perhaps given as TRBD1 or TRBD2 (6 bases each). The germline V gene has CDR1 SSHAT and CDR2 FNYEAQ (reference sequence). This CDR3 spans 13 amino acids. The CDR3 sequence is CASAVGGTDTQYF. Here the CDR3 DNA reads TGTGCTAGCGCCGTAGGGGGGACAGATACGCAGTATTTT.

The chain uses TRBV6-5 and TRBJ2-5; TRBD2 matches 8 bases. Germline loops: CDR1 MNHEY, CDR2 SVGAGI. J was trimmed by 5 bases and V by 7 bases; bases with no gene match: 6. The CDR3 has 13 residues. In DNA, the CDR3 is TGTGCCAGCACGGGGGGGGGCTATGAGACCCAGTACTTC. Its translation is CASTGGGYETQYF.

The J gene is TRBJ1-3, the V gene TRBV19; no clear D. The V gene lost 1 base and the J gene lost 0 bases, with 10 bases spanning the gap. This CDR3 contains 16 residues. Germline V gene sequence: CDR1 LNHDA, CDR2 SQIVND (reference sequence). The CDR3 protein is CASSIVSALSGNTIYF. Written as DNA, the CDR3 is TGTGCCAGTAGTATAGTGAGTGCACTCTCTGGAAACACCATATATTTT. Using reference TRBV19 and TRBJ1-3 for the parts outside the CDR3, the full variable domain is DGGITQSPKYLFRKEGQNVTLSCEQNLNHDAMYWYRQDPGQGLRLIYYSQIVNDFQKGDIAEGYSVSREKKESFPLTVTSAQKNPTAFYLCASSIVSALSGNTIYFGEGSWLTVV.

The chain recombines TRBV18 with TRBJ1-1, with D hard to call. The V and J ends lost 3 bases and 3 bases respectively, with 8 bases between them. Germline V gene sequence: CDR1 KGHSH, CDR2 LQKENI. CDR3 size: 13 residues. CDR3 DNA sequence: TGTGCCAGCTCACCCCTCTCGGACACTGAAGCTTTCTTT. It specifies CASSPLSDTEAFF.

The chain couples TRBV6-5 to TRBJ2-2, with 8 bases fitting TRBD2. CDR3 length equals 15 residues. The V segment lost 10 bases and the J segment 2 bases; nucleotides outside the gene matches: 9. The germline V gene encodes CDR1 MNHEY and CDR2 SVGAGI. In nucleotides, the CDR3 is TGTGCCACTGCCCGGGGGGGCGGCAACACCGGGGAGCTGTTTTTT. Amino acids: CATARGGGNTGELFF.

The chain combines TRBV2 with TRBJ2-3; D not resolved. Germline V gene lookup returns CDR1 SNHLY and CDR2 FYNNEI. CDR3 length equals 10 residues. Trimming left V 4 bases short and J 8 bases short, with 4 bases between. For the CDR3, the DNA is TGTGCCAGCAGTGTTACTACGCAGTATTTT. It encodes CASSVTTQYF.

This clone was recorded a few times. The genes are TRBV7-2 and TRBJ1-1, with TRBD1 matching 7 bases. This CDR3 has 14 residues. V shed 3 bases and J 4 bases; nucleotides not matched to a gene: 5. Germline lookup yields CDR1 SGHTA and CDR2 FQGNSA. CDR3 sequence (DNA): TGTGCCAGCAGCTTCAGGACAGGCGGCACTGAAGCTTTCTTT. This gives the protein CASSFRTGGTEAFF.

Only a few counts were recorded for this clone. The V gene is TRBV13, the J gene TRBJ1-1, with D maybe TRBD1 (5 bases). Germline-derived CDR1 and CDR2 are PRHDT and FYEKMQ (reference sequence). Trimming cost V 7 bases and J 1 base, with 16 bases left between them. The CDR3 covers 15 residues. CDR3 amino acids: CASNEKGTANTEAFF. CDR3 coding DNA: TGTGCCAGCAACGAAAAAGGGACGGCGAACACTGAAGCTTTCTTT.

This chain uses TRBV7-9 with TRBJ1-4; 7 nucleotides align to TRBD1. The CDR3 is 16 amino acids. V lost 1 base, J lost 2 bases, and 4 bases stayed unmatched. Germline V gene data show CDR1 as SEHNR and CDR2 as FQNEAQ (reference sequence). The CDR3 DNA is TGTGCCAGCAGCTTAGGACAGGGTACTACTAATGAAAAACTGTTTTTT. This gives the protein CASSLGQGTTNEKLFF.